The 4 T cell receptor beta chains below all came from one sample that was sequenced in a study of blood T cell repertoires in COVID-19 (TCRdb year 2020). Library construction relied on the immunoSEQ multiplex PCR assay. Held by TCRdb, this immuneACCESS table contains in-frame sequences only and omits some clones. Under half of the omission traces to an unresolved V gene where checked; the cause of the rest is unknown. The sample contains 150,000 or so clones, about 75% of them found a single time. In total, the top ten clones hold around 2.9% of the sample. The source material was PBMCs or T cells enriched from blood (not recorded which). The receptors come from a woman between 45 and 60 years old who had recovered from COVID-19.

This rearrangement joins TRBV29-1 to TRBJ2-3; 14 positions match TRBD2. Losses at the gene ends were 1 base for V and 2 bases for J; bases not matched to a gene: 8. The CDR3 has 18 residues. CDR1 is SQVTM, CDR2 ANQGSEA, per germline. Here the CDR3 reads CSVEGGLAGAGYTDTQYF. In nucleotides, the CDR3 is TGCAGCGTTGAAGGGGGACTAGCGGGGGCCGGCTACACAGATACGCAGTATTTT.

The chain couples TRBV5-4 to TRBJ2-1; TRBD1 is a possible D gene (6 bases). This CDR3 spans 16 amino acids. Germline V lookup: CDR1 SGHNT, CDR2 YYREEE (reference sequence). Trimming pared 4 bases from V and 2 bases from J, leaving 16 bases between. The CDR3 spells CASSAPPGDPYNEQFF. CDR3 nucleotides: TGTGCCAGCAGCGCTCCCCCAGGGGACCCCTACAATGAGCAGTTCTTC.

The gene calls are TRBV7-9 and TRBJ1-1; 9 bases fit TRBD1. This CDR3 comprises 17 residues. V lost 4 bases to trimming and J lost 5 bases; unmatched junction nucleotides: 14. In germline, CDR1 is SEHNR, CDR2 FQNEAQ (reference sequence). In nucleotides, the CDR3 is TGTGCCAGCAGCTCTAGTGGGACAGGGCCCCTTAGGACTGAAGCTTTCTTT. The encoded protein is CASSSSGTGPLRTEAFF.

The chain is built from TRBV6-5 and TRBJ1-5; TRBD1 might be the D (6 bases). V dropped 5 bases and J dropped 1 base, with 9 bases sitting between them. CDR3 size: 14 residues. Germline V gives CDR1 MNHEY, CDR2 SVGAGI. This CDR3 is CASSQGTSNQPQHF. The DNA of the CDR3 is TGTGCCAGCAGTCAGGGGACAAGCAATCAGCCCCAGCATTTT.